What follows are 10 T cell receptor beta chains derived from one specimen sequenced in a study of CD8 T cells in Susac syndrome. Random hexamers primed reverse transcription of about 0.5 to 1 ug RNA. TCRdb re-derived calls from the immunoSEQ multiplex PCR reads in MiXCR, one entry per CDR3 protein. The sample consists of about 140,000 distinct CDR3 sequences, approximately 96% of them appearing once. Sequenced input: CD4+ T cells from PBMCs. All receptors come from a human donor with multiple sclerosis.

CDR3 sequence (DNA): TGTGCCAGCAGCGTAGTAGTCGGGACACTCACTGAAGCTTTCTTT. Amino acids: CASSVVVGTLTEAFF. V usage is TRBV9 and J usage is TRBJ1-1; tentatively, D is TRBD1 (6 bases). Between the trimmed V and J ends, which lost 0 bases and 4 bases, there was a span of 13 bases. CDR3 length: 15 residues. Germline CDR1 is SGDLS and CDR2 is YYNGEE.

The chain employs TRBV27 and TRBJ1-4; 7 bases agree with TRBD1. V trimming: 6 bases; J trimming: 11 bases; junction bases outside the gene matches: 3. The CDR3 has 11 residues. In germline, CDR1 is MNHEY, CDR2 SMNVEV (reference sequence). The CDR3 DNA reads TGTGCCAGCAGAGACAGGGCCAAACTGTTTTTT. Translation: CASRDRAKLFF.

This chain links TRBV12-3 or TRBV12-4 with TRBJ1-6; TRBD1 is a possible D gene (5 bases). The ends were cut back, 7 bases at V and 11 bases at J, with 15 bases in the middle. The CDR3 is 13 residues long. For the CDR3, the DNA is TGTGCCAGCACCGCCGAGGGACTTACACCCCTCCACTTT. Amino acid sequence: CASTAEGLTPLHF.

The J gene is TRBJ2-3, the V gene TRBV6-2 or TRBV6-3, with D possibly matching TRBD2 (5 bases). The CDR3 spans 13 residues. Trimming took 6 bases from V and 6 from J, leaving 13 bases between them. Per the germline V gene, CDR1 is MNHEY and CDR2 is SVGEGT. The CDR3 sequence: CASRADLRDTQYF. Written as DNA, the CDR3 is TGTGCCAGCAGGGCGGACTTGCGTGATACGCAGTATTTT.

The CDR3 is CSARPGPRNSPLHF. Written as DNA, the CDR3 is TGCAGTGCTCGTCCCGGACCGCGTAATTCACCCCTCCACTTT. This chain joins TRBV20-1 and TRBJ1-6, with D uncertain. The V and J ends lost 5 bases and 6 bases respectively, with 14 bases between them. Germline V CDR1 and CDR2: DFQATT, SNEGSKA (reference sequence). This CDR3 is 14 amino acids long.

The chain links TRBV28 to TRBJ2-1; D unresolved. The CDR3 is made up of 12 amino acids. V was clipped by 2 bases and J by 11 bases, with 10 bases between them. Per the germline V gene, CDR1 is MDHEN and CDR2 is SYDVKM. The CDR3 loop is CASSLPGRQQFF. The CDR3 coding sequence is TGTGCCAGCAGTTTACCCGGACGGCAGCAGTTCTTC.

The chain is built from TRBV24-1 and TRBJ1-5; no clear D gene. CDR1 KGHDR and CDR2 SFDVKD come from the germline V gene. The ends were cut back, 5 bases at V and 3 bases at J, with 7 bases in the middle. The CDR3 has 13 amino acids. CDR3 coding DNA: TGTGCCACCAGTGCCCGGGCCAATCAGCCCCAGCATTTT. This gives the protein CATSARANQPQHF.

The chain employs TRBV29-1 and TRBJ1-5; unclear D gene. The CDR3 covers 12 residues. The V end was cut by 6 bases, the J end by 4 bases, with 10 bases between. Germline CDR1 reads SQVTM; CDR2 reads ANQGSEA. The CDR3 sequence is CSVQEGNQPQHF. The CDR3, as DNA: TGCAGCGTCCAAGAGGGTAATCAGCCCCAGCATTTT.

The genes are TRBV4-1 and TRBJ1-4; D is unclear. CDR3 size: 17 residues. The V end lost 0 bases, the J end lost 4 bases, and 15 bases lay between the germline ends. The germline gives CDR1 MGHRA, CDR2 YSYEKL. The CDR3 nucleotides are TGCGCCAGCAGCCAAGATCGCACCGGTCGCAGTAATGAAAAACTGTTTTTT. Translation gives CASSQDRTGRSNEKLFF.

The gene calls are TRBV7-8 and TRBJ2-5, with TRBD1 matching over 7 bases. Germline-derived CDR1 and CDR2 are SGHVS and FQNEAQ. V lost 6 bases and J lost 10; bases outside the gene matches: 14. The length of the CDR3 is 14 residues. The CDR3 protein is CASRRDRQGRNQYF. CDR3 nucleotide sequence: TGTGCCAGCAGGAGAGATAGACAGGGACGCAACCAGTACTTC.